This T cell receptor beta chain comes out of a study of T-cell memory formation after mild COVID-19. MiXCR was run by TCRdb on the 5' RACE reads, yielding one entry per CDR3 protein. The data hold roughly 370,000 distinct CDR3 sequences, with 16% observed a single time. Germline CDR1 is MDHEN and CDR2 is SYDVKM. V lost 6 bases, J lost 4 bases, and 19 bases lay in between. The CDR3 is 15 residues long. V and J are TRBV28 and TRBJ2-7; D could derive from TRBD1 or TRBD2 (6 bases each). The receptor's source is a man between 18 and 35 years old who had mild COVID-19 (a few samples of this study predate the infection). Cell type and time point are not known. The sequencing input was PBMCs or a T cell subset sorted from them (not recorded which). CDR3 sequence (DNA): TGTGCCAGCAGCCATCGGGGGCCCCGAGCTTACGAGCAGTACGTC. Translating gives CASSHRGPRAYEQYV.